This T cell receptor (beta chain) comes out of a study of CD8+ T cells in alopecia areata. There are 13 residues in the CDR3. CDR1 and CDR2 (germline): SGHTA, FQGNSA. Deletions cut 2 bases from V and 1 base from J, with 5 bases between. This clone was recorded once. This same CDR3 is encoded by further DNA sequences in the sample. The treatment was: oral pan-JAK inhibitor, 5-10 mg twice daily. Sorting of PBMCs yielded the CD4+ and CD8+ T cells. RNA extraction was followed by reverse transcription into cDNA, which acted as the sequencing template. The table came from immunoSEQ multiplex PCR; TCRdb's copy has only in-frame clones and leaves some out. The sample lists fewer than 350,000 clones, about 62% seen once, with more than 1.5% in the top ten.

The chain joins TRBV7-2 to TRBJ1-1; D is uncertain. The specimen comprised CD4+ T cells sorted from blood, sampled at week 24, from a patient treated with tofacitinib. The origin of this receptor is a human donor with alopecia areata. In nucleotides, the CDR3 is TGTGCCAGCAGCTTAACGGGGAACACTGAAGCTTTCTTT. Protein product: CASSLTGNTEAFF.